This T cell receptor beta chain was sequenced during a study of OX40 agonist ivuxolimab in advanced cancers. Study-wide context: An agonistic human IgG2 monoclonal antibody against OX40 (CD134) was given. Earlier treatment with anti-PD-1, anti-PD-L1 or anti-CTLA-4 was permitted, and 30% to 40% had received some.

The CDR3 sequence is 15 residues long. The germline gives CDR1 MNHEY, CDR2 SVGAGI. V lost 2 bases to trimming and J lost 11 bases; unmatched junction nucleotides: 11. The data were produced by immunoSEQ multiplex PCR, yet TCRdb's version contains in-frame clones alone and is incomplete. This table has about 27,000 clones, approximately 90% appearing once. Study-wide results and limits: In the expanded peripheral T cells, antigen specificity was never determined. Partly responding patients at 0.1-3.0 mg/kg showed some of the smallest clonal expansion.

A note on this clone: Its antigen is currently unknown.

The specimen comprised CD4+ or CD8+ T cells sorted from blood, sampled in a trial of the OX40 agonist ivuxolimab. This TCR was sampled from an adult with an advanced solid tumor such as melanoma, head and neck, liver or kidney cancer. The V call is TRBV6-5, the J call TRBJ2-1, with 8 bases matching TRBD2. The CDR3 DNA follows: TGTGCCAGCAGTTACGGAATGGAGCGGGAGTTTAAGCAGTTCTTC. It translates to CASSYGMEREFKQFF.